The 22 T cell receptor beta chains given below trace back to one sample, sequenced in a study of cytomegalovirus exposure and HLA in healthy donors. The study ran its PCR with 60 Vbeta and 13 Jbeta primers. Assay used: immunoSEQ multiplex PCR; TCRdb lists only in-frame clones, some missing. The sample has roughly 150,000 clones; 70% to 80% are singletons. Sequenced: PBMCs. The receptors shown here come from a man aged 50-59 years in good health and CMV-seropositive.

The chain joins TRBV6-1 to TRBJ1-3; 7 nucleotides align to TRBD1. Losses at the gene ends were 2 bases for V and 5 bases for J; bases not matched to a gene: 6. The CDR3 runs 15 residues. CDR1 and CDR2 (germline): MNHNS, SASEGT. The CDR3 protein is CASSERGQLRNTIYF. The DNA for the CDR3 is TGTGCCAGCAGTGAACGGGGACAGCTTAGAAACACCATATATTTT.

The chain recombines TRBV7-2 with TRBJ1-2, with D possibly being TRBD1 (6 bases). CDR3 length: 15 amino acids. Deletions cut 7 bases from V and 4 bases from J, with 19 bases between. Per the germline V gene, CDR1 is SGHTA and CDR2 is FQGNSA. Here the CDR3 reads CASTVPLTGSYGYTF. In DNA, the CDR3 is TGTGCCAGCACTGTCCCCCTAACAGGGAGCTATGGCTACACCTTC.

Notes on this clone: In the same sample, other DNA sequences code for this CDR3. CDR3 DNA: TGTGCCAGCAGCGTAGGCGGAAGCTCCTACGAGCAGTACTTC. It encodes CASSVGGSSYEQYF. This rearrangement joins TRBV9 to TRBJ2-7, with D uncertain. Germline values: CDR1 SGDLS, CDR2 YYNGEE. The CDR3 covers 14 residues. Trimming stripped 0 bases from V and 0 bases from J, with 7 bases between.

V is TRBV4-3 and J is TRBJ1-5; D ambiguous. Germline V gives CDR1 LGHNA, CDR2 YSLEER. CDR3 length: 14 amino acids. The germline V and J ends were trimmed by 1 base and 8 bases, with 12 bases remaining between them. The CDR3, as DNA: TGCGCCAGCAGCCAAGGAATTGGCCGGGAGCCCCAGCATTTT. Protein: CASSQGIGREPQHF.

The chain couples TRBV19 to TRBJ1-3, with D possibly TRBD1 on 5 matching bases. V gave up 6 bases and J gave up 5 bases, with 17 bases separating them. This CDR3 has 15 residues. Germline V CDR1 and CDR2: LNHDA, SQIVND (reference sequence). The CDR3 DNA reads TGTGCCAGTAGCCGGGACCGAGGGAGGCGAAACACCATATATTTT. It encodes CASSRDRGRRNTIYF.

This clone was detected only a few times. This chain connects TRBV4-3 to TRBJ2-3, with 10 nucleotides matching TRBD2. The germline CDR1 and CDR2 sequences are LGHNA and YSLEER. CDR3 length: 18 residues. V shed 0 bases and J 2 bases; nucleotides not matched to a gene: 8. The CDR3 here is CASSQERASGGPTDTQYF. The CDR3 DNA reads as TGCGCCAGCAGCCAAGAGAGGGCTAGCGGGGGACCCACAGATACGCAGTATTTT.

CDR3 bases: TGTGCCTGGAACCTTCCGGGACTCCCTAGGACTGGCTACACCTTC. Protein product: CAWNLPGLPRTGYTF. V usage is TRBV30 and J usage is TRBJ1-2; possibly TRBD1 for D (5 bases). CDR3 length equals 15 residues. Germline-derived CDR1 and CDR2 are GTSNPN and SVGIG (reference sequence). V lost 4 bases and J lost 7, with 22 bases in between.

V usage is TRBV10-3 and J usage is TRBJ2-3; weak D call: TRBD1 (6 bases). The CDR3 loop spans 14 amino acids. Germline-derived CDR1 and CDR2 are ENHRY and SYGVKD. Trimming removed 2 bases from V and 2 bases from J, with 8 bases in between. The chain's CDR3 is CAISEGGPTDTQYF. The CDR3, as DNA: TGTGCCATCAGTGAGGGGGGCCCCACAGATACGCAGTATTTT.

The V and J genes are TRBV7-2 and TRBJ2-7, with TRBD2 matching 10 bases. V shed 2 bases and J 3 bases; nucleotides not matched to a gene: 1. This CDR3 is 14 amino acids long. CDR1 and CDR2 (germline): SGHTA, FQGNSA. The CDR3, as DNA: TGTGCCAGCAGCTTAAGCGGGGGGGGCTACGAGCAGTACTTC. Protein sequence: CASSLSGGGYEQYF.

The chain employs TRBV7-2 and TRBJ1-4; D gene uncertain. CDR1 is SGHTA, CDR2 FQGNSA, per germline. This CDR3 has 12 residues. The V end was cut by 1 base, the J end by 8 bases, with 5 bases between. CDR3 sequence (DNA): TGTGCCAGCAGCTTAGGTCAGGAAAAACTGTTTTTT. Its translation: CASSLGQEKLFF.

Only a few counts were recorded for this clone. The V call is TRBV6-6, the J call TRBJ1-1; no definite D call. V was clipped by 0 bases and J by 1 base, with 6 bases between them. The length of the CDR3 is 14 residues. The germline gives CDR1 MNHNY, CDR2 SVGAGI (reference sequence). The CDR3 DNA sequence: TGTGCCAGCAGTTACTCGGCGGGGAACACTGAAGCTTTCTTT. Its translation: CASSYSAGNTEAFF.

V and J are TRBV6-1 and TRBJ1-6; 8 bases agree with TRBD1. Germline lookup yields CDR1 MNHNS and CDR2 SASEGT. After removal of 4 bases from V and 9 bases from J, the junction contained 11 bases not matched to a gene. This CDR3 comprises 16 residues. The CDR3 protein is CASSVLSTGGSSPLHF. CDR3 coding DNA: TGTGCCAGCAGTGTTCTCAGCACAGGGGGAAGTTCACCCCTCCACTTT.

This chain uses TRBV7-9 with TRBJ1-1, with a tentative D call TRBD1 (6 bases). Trimming removed 5 bases at V and 1 base at J, with 17 bases between. CDR3 length: 16 residues. The germline V gene encodes CDR1 SEHNR and CDR2 FQNEAQ (reference sequence). CDR3 DNA: TGTGCCAGCAGCCAAGGGCAGGGGTTAAGGAACACTGAAGCTTTCTTT. It translates to CASSQGQGLRNTEAFF.

This chain joins TRBV18 and TRBJ2-3, with 9 bases matching TRBD2. The CDR3 sequence is 17 residues long. Germline loops: CDR1 KGHSH, CDR2 LQKENI. The V gene end was trimmed by 0 bases and the J gene end by 6 bases; junction bases not matched to a gene: 10. The CDR3 loop reads CASSPPGQRGDPDTQYF. The CDR3 nucleotides read TGTGCCAGCTCACCACCCGGCCAGCGGGGGGATCCGGATACGCAGTATTTT. The full variable domain, in which reference TRBV18 and TRBJ2-3 provide the parts outside the CDR3, is NAGVMQNPRHLVRRRGQEARLRCSPMKGHSHVYWYRQLPEEGLKFMVYLQKENIIDESGMPKERFSAEFPKEGPSILRIQQVVRGDSAAYFCASSPPGQRGDPDTQYFGPGTRLTVL.

The V call is TRBV4-1, the J call TRBJ2-2; 14 bases match TRBD2. The V gene end was trimmed by 4 bases and the J gene end by 4 bases; junction bases not matched to a gene: 5. The V gene's germline CDR1 is MGHRA and CDR2 YSYEKL. The CDR3 has 17 amino acids. The CDR3 here is CASSLGLAGASTGELFF. The CDR3 DNA is TGCGCCAGCAGCCTGGGACTAGCGGGGGCGAGCACCGGGGAGCTGTTTTTT.

This clone has more than one count but fewer than ten. The chain is built from TRBV2 and TRBJ2-1, with 12 bases matching TRBD2. This CDR3 is 21 amino acids long. The V segment lost 0 bases and the J segment 5 bases; nucleotides outside the gene matches: 17. Germline V CDR1 and CDR2: SNHLY, FYNNEI. This CDR3 is CASSEALLGPLAGGFNNEQFF. Here the CDR3 DNA reads TGTGCCAGCAGTGAAGCGCTTCTGGGCCCGCTAGCGGGGGGGTTTAACAATGAGCAGTTCTTC. Using reference TRBV2 and TRBJ2-1 for the parts outside the CDR3, the full variable domain is EPEVTQTPSHQVTQMGQEVILRCVPISNHLYFYWYRQILGQKVEFLVSFYNNEISEKSEIFDDQFSVERPDGSNFTLKIRSTKLEDSAMYFCASSEALLGPLAGGFNNEQFFGPGTRLTVL.

The rearrangement links TRBV18 to TRBJ1-6; TRBD1 matches 9 bases. The germline gives CDR1 KGHSH, CDR2 LQKENI. The CDR3 loop spans 16 amino acids. V shed 3 bases, J shed 7 bases, and the junction held 7 bases outside the gene matches. The CDR3 is CASSPQQGAGNSPLHF. In nucleotides, the CDR3 is TGTGCCAGCTCACCTCAACAGGGGGCAGGGAATTCACCCCTCCACTTT.

This chain joins TRBV20-1 and TRBJ2-5; D may be TRBD2 (6 bases). Trimming took 0 bases from V and 14 from J, leaving 13 bases between them. Germline values: CDR1 DFQATT, CDR2 SNEGSKA (reference sequence). The CDR3 has 11 amino acids. The CDR3 region is CSARDSSGPYF. The CDR3 DNA is TGCAGTGCTAGAGATTCAAGCGGGCCCTACTTC.

CDR3 in amino acids: CASSHRLAGGEETQYF. CDR3 coding DNA: TGTGCCAGCAGCCACCGACTAGCGGGGGGTGAAGAGACCCAGTACTTC. The rearrangement links TRBV6-6 to TRBJ2-5; TRBD2 aligns across 13 bases. V shed 6 bases and J 3 bases; nucleotides not matched to a gene: 7. CDR1 and CDR2 (germline): MNHNY, SVGAGI (reference sequence). The CDR3 extends over 16 amino acids.

This clone has only a few counts. The V and J genes are TRBV4-3 and TRBJ1-3, with unresolved D. The CDR3 has 18 amino acids. V was pared by 0 bases and J by 1 base, with 16 bases between. Looked up from germline, CDR1 is LGHNA and CDR2 is YSLEER. The CDR3 bases are TGCGCCAGCAGCCAAGAACGCGACACTTCTTTATCTGGAAACACCATATATTTT. Its protein is CASSQERDTSLSGNTIYF.

V is TRBV6-1 and J is TRBJ1-2; TRBD1 is a possible D gene (6 bases). CDR1 and CDR2 (germline): MNHNS, SASEGT. V was cut by 1 base and J by 5 bases, with 11 bases left in between. The CDR3 has 14 residues. The CDR3 loop is CASSEGGTRYGYTF. The DNA for the CDR3 is TGTGCCAGCAGTGAAGGGGGGACAAGGTATGGCTACACCTTC.

The chain is built from TRBV10-3 and TRBJ2-7; D may be TRBD1 (6 bases). From germline, CDR1 is ENHRY and CDR2 SYGVKD. The CDR3 is made up of 12 amino acids. Trimming stripped 5 bases from V and 4 bases from J, with 9 bases between. Here the CDR3 reads CAISTGSYEQYF. CDR3 DNA: TGTGCCATCAGTACAGGGAGTTACGAGCAGTACTTC.